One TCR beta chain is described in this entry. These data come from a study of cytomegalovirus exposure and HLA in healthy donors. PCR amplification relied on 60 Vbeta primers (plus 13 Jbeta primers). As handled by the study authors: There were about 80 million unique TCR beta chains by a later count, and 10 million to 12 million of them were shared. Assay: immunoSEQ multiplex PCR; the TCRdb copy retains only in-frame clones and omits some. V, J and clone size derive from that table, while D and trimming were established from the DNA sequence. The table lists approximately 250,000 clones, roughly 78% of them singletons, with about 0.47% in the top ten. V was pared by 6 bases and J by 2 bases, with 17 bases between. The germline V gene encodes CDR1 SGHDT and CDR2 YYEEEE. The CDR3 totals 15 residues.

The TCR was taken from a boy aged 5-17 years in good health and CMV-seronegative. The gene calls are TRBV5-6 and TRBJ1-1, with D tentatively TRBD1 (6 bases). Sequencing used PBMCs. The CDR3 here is CASNQRRDTNTEAFF. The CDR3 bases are TGTGCCAGCAACCAACGCCGGGACACTAACACTGAAGCTTTCTTT.